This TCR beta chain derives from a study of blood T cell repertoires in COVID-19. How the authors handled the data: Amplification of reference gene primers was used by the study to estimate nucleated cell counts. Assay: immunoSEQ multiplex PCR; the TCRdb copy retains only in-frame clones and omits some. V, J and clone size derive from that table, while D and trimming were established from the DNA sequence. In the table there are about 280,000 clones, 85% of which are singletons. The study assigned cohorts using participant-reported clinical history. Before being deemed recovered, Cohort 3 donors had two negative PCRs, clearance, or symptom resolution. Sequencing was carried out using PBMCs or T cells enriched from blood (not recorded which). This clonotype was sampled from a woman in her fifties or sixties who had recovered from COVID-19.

CDR3 DNA: TGTGCCAGCAGCTTGCGGCAGGGGGGCATGAACACTGAAGCTTTCTTT. Protein: CASSLRQGGMNTEAFF. This chain connects TRBV5-8 to TRBJ1-1; 7 bases line up with TRBD1. Germline values: CDR1 SGHTS, CDR2 YDEGEE. With V trimmed by 1 base and J by 0 bases, 6 bases remained unmatched. The CDR3 runs 16 residues.